What follows are 10 T cell receptor beta chains derived from one specimen sequenced in a study of spatial heterogeneity in lung cancer. Notes on the study in general: Higher tumor mutation counts went along with higher counts of expanded intratumoral alpha and beta TCRs.

These receptors have no known antigen. TCRdb recomputed calls from the 5' RACE reads with MiXCR, one row per CDR3 protein. Among approximately 8,800 distinct CDR3 sequences, roughly an eighth were seen once, and the ten largest hold 11%. Stated time point: sample taken at primary tumor resection. The specimen was lung tumor tissue, collected at surgery. The source is a male donor with early-stage non-small cell lung cancer.

This clonotype has ten or more counts. The library was prepared for alpha chains; this beta chain is a stray read, so its frequency means little. The V gene is TRBV6-5, the J gene TRBJ2-3, with D uncertain. V shed 1 base and J shed 1 base, with 15 bases lying between them. The CDR3 length is 17 residues. Germline CDR1 is MNHEY and CDR2 is SVGAGI. The CDR3 nucleotides are TGTGCCAGCAGTTACTTGACTCCTTACGGCGGCACAGATACGCAGTATTTT. It yields the protein CASSYLTPYGGTDTQYF.

This clonotype was found many times. This beta chain lies outside the target of a library built for alpha chains; its clone size means little. J is TRBJ2-2 and V is TRBV6-1; TRBD1 agrees at 8 bases. V lost 3 bases and J lost 7; bases outside the gene matches: 4. Germline lookup yields CDR1 MNHNS and CDR2 SASEGT. This CDR3 spans 14 amino acids. CDR3 sequence reads: CASSDRGRNGELFF. The CDR3 nucleotides are TGTGCCAGCAGTGACAGGGGGCGGAACGGGGAGCTGTTTTTT.

This clonotype has a count of ten or more. In a library made to pick up alpha chains, this beta chain is a stray read with a size that means little. The chain carries TRBV7-2 and TRBJ2-7, with 10 bases fitting TRBD2. This CDR3 has 15 amino acids. Germline V gene sequence: CDR1 SGHTA, CDR2 FQGNSA. After removal of 0 bases from V and 5 bases from J, the junction contained 4 bases not matched to a gene. DNA for the CDR3: TGTGCCAGCAGCTTAGCGCTAGCGGGAGTCGACGAGCAGTACTTC. Translated, it gives CASSLALAGVDEQYF.

This clonotype has ten or more counts. The library was prepared for alpha chains; this beta chain is a stray read, so its frequency means little. V usage is TRBV2 and J usage is TRBJ2-1; TRBD2 aligns across 10 bases. Unmatched junction bases numbered 14, after V lost 6 bases and J lost 9 bases. From germline, CDR1 is SNHLY and CDR2 FYNNEI. CDR3 length equals 16 residues. The CDR3 here is CASSDEAGGIMAEQFF. The CDR3 nucleotides are TGTGCCAGCAGCGACGAAGCGGGAGGGATTATGGCTGAGCAGTTCTTC.

By its share, this clonotype is medium-sized. Since it is a stray read in a library aimed at alpha chains, this beta chain has a size that is not meaningful. The chain carries TRBV7-8 and TRBJ2-3, with D possibly being TRBD1 (5 bases). With 2 bases removed from V and 2 bases from J, the gap between germline ends came to 14 bases. Germline V gives CDR1 SGHVS, CDR2 FQNEAQ. This CDR3 region has 16 residues. The CDR3 is CASSLFRARDTDTQYF. CDR3 nucleotides: TGTGCCAGCAGCTTATTCAGGGCCCGAGACACAGATACGCAGTATTTT.

This clonotype was seen at least ten times. Because this beta chain is a stray read in a library intended to capture alpha chains, its abundance should not be given much weight. The chain uses TRBV6-5 and TRBJ1-6, with 8 nucleotides matching TRBD1. The germline V gene encodes CDR1 MNHEY and CDR2 SVGAGI. V gave up 6 bases and J gave up 2 bases; unmatched junction bases: 3. This CDR3 has 15 residues. The CDR3 sequence: CASSLQGAYNSPLHF. As DNA, the CDR3 is TGTGCCAGCAGCCTACAGGGGGCCTATAATTCACCCCTCCACTTT.

This clonotype was found many times. This beta chain is a stray read from a library made for alpha chains; its abundance is not meaningful. The chain is built from TRBV24-1 and TRBJ2-1; 12 nucleotides line up with TRBD2. This CDR3 has 16 residues. After removal of 5 bases from V and 5 bases from J, the junction contained 6 bases not matched to a gene. The germline V gene encodes CDR1 KGHDR and CDR2 SFDVKD. Written as DNA, the CDR3 is TGTGCCACCAGTGCTATGGGACTAGCGGGTAACAATGAGCAGTTCTTC. It codes for CATSAMGLAGNNEQFF.

This clonotype is a singleton in its sample. This beta chain slipped into a library made for alpha chains as a stray read, so its size is not meaningful. The J gene is TRBJ2-7, the V gene TRBV28, with D unresolved. The CDR3 is made up of 16 amino acids. V was trimmed by 5 bases and J by 3 bases, leaving 20 bases between them. Germline-derived CDR1 and CDR2 are MDHEN and SYDVKM. CDR3 sequence reads: CASSPSEDGHLYEQYF. CDR3 sequence (DNA): TGTGCCAGCAGTCCCTCCGAAGACGGGCACCTCTACGAGCAGTACTTC.

This clonotype was found many times. The library was built for alpha chains, so this beta chain is an off-target read and its size means little. The V and J genes are TRBV27 and TRBJ1-2; D remains unclear. V lost 3 bases and J 4 bases, leaving 12 bases between the germline ends. CDR1 is MNHEY and CDR2 is SMNVEV in the germline V gene (reference sequence). The CDR3 has 14 amino acids. The CDR3 DNA reads as TGTGCCAGCAGTTTTACGTCCAGTCTCTATGGCTACACCTTC. Translating it yields CASSFTSSLYGYTF.

This clonotype was counted ten times or more. With the library built for alpha chains, this beta chain is off target and its frequency is not meaningful. This chain uses TRBV5-1 with TRBJ2-1, with 8 bases matching TRBD1. V shed 3 bases, J shed 5 bases, and the junction held 1 base outside the gene matches. The CDR3 runs 13 residues. Germline lookup yields CDR1 SGHRS and CDR2 YFSETQ. The CDR3 nucleotides read TGCGCCAGCAGCTGGACAGGGAACAATGAGCAGTTCTTC. As protein: CASSWTGNNEQFF.